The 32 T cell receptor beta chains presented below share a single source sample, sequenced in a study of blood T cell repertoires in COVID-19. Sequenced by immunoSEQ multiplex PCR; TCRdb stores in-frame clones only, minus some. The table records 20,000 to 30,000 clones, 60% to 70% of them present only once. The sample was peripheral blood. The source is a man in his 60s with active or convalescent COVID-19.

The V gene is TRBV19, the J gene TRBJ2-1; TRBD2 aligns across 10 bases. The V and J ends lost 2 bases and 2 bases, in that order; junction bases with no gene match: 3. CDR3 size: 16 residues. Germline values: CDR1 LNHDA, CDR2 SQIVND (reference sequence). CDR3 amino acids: CASSIRLAGAYNEQFF. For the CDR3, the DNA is TGTGCCAGTAGTATAAGGCTAGCGGGAGCCTACAATGAGCAGTTCTTC.

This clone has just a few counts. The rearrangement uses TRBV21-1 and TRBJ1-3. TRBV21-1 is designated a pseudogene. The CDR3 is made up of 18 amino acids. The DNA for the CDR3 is TGTGCCAGCAGCAAAGGTAGGAGCAAGCTGTGTGCTGGAAACACCATATATTTT. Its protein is CASSKGRSKLCAGNTIYF.

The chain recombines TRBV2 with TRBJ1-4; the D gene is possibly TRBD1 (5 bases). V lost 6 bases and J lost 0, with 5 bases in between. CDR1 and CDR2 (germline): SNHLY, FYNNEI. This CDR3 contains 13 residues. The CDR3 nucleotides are TGTGCCAGCAGGACAGCAACTAATGAAAAACTGTTTTTT. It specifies CASRTATNEKLFF.

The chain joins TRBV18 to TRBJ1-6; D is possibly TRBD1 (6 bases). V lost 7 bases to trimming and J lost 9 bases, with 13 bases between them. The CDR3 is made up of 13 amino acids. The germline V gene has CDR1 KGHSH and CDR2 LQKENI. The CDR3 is CASFEQGFSPLHF. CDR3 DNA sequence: TGTGCCAGCTTTGAACAGGGATTTTCACCCCTCCACTTT.

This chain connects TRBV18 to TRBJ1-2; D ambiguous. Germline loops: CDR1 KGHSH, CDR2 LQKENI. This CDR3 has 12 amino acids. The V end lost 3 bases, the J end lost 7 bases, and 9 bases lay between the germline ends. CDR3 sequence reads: CASSPGFAGYTF. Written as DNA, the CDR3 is TGTGCCAGCTCACCCGGTTTCGCTGGCTACACCTTC. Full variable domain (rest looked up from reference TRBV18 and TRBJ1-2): NAGVMQNPRHLVRRRGQEARLRCSPMKGHSHVYWYRQLPEEGLKFMVYLQKENIIDESGMPKERFSAEFPKEGPSILRIQQVVRGDSAAYFCASSPGFAGYTFGSGTRLTVV.

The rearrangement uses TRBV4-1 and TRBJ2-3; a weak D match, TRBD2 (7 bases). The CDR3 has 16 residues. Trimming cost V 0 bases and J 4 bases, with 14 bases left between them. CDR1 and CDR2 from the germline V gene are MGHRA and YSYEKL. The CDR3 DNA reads TGCGCCAGCAGCCAAGAAGGGGGAGGGTTCCCAGATACGCAGTATTTT. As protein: CASSQEGGGFPDTQYF.

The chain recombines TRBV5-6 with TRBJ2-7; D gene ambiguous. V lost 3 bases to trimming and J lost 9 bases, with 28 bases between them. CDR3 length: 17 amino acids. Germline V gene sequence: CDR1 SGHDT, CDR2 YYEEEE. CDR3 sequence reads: CASSSDFRTPFRLGQYF. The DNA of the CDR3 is TGTGCCAGCAGCTCCGACTTCAGAACCCCCTTTCGCCTTGGGCAGTACTTC.

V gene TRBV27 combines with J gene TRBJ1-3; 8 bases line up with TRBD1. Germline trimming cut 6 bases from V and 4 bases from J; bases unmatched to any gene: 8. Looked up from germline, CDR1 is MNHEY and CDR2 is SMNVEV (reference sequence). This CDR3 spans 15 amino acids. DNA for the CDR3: TGTGCCAGCAGGCCAAACGGACAGGGAGGAAACACCATATATTTT. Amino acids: CASRPNGQGGNTIYF.

Here the CDR3 DNA reads TGTGCCAGCAGTTTTTTATCGACAGGGATGGCGACTGAAGCTTTCTTT. Amino acids: CASSFLSTGMATEAFF. This sequence joins TRBV27 and TRBJ1-1, with TRBD1 matching 7 bases. V lost 3 bases to trimming and J lost 5 bases; unmatched junction nucleotides: 12. This CDR3 is 16 amino acids long. From germline, CDR1 is MNHEY and CDR2 SMNVEV (reference sequence).

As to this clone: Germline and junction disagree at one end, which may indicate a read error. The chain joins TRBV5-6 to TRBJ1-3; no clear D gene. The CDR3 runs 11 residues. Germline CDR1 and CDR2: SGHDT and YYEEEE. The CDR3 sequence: CASGQNSPADF. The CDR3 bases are TGTGCCAGCGGCCAAAATTCACCAGCGGATTTT.

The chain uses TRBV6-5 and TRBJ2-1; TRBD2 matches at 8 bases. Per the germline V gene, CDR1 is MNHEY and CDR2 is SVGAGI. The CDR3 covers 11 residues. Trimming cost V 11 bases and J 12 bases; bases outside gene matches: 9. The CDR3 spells CASGGGSRQFF. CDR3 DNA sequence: TGTGCCTCGGGGGGGGGCTCTCGGCAGTTCTTC.

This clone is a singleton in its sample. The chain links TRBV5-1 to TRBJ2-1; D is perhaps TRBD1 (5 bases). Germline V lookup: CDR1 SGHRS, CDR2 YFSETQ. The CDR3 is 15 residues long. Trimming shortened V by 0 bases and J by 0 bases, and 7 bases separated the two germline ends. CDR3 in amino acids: CASSLVGDSYNEQFF. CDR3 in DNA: TGCGCCAGCAGCTTGGTAGGGGACTCCTACAATGAGCAGTTCTTC.

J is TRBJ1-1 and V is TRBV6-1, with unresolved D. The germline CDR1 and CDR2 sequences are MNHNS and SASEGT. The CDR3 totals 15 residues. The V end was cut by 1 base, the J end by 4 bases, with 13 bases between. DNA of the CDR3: TGTGCCAGCAGTGAAGATGGTGGGTCAGGCACTGAAGCTTTCTTT. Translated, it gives CASSEDGGSGTEAFF.

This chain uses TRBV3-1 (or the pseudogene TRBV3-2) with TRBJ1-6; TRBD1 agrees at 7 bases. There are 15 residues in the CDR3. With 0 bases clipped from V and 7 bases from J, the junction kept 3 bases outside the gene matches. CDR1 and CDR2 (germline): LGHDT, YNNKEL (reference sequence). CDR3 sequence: CASSQENRGNSPLHF. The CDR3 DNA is TGTGCCAGCAGCCAAGAGAACAGGGGAAATTCACCCCTCCACTTT.

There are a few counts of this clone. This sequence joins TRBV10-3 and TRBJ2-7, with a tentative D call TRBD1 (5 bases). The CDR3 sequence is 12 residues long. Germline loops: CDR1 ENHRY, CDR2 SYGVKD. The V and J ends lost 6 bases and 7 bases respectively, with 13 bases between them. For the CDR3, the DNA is TGTGCCATCAGACAGGAAGCGAGGGAGCAGTACTTC. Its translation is CAIRQEAREQYF.

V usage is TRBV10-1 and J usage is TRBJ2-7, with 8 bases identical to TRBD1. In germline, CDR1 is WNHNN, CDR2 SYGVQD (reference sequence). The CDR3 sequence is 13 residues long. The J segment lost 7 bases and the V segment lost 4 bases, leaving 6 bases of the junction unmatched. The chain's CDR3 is CASSGARGREQYF. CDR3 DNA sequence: TGCGCCAGCAGTGGGGCCAGGGGGCGGGAGCAGTACTTC.

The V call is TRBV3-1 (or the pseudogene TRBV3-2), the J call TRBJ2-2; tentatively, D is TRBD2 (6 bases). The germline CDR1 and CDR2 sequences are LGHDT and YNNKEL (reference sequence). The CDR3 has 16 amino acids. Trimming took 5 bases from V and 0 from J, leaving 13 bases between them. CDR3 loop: CASSVGVAANTGELFF. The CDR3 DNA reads TGTGCCAGCAGCGTCGGGGTAGCGGCGAACACCGGGGAGCTGTTTTTT.

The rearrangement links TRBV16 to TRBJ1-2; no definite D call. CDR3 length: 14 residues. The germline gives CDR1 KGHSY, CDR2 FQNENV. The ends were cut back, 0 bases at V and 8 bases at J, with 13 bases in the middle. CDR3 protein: CASSQSSGLWGYTF. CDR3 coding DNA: TGTGCCAGCAGCCAATCATCCGGGTTGTGGGGCTACACCTTC.

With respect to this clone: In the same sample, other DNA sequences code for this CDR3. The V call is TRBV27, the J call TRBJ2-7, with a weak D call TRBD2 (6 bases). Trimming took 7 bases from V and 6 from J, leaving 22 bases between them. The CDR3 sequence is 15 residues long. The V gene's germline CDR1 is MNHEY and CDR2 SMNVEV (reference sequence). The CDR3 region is CASKKGAGPSGEQYF. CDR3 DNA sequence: TGTGCCAGCAAAAAAGGGGCGGGGCCAAGTGGCGAGCAGTACTTC.

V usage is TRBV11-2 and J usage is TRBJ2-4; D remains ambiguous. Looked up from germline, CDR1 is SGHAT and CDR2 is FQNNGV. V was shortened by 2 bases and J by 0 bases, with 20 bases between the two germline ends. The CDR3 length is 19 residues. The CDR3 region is CASSLSSRGRGLAKNIQYF. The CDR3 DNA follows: TGTGCCAGCAGCTTATCAAGCAGAGGTCGAGGTTTAGCCAAAAACATTCAGTACTTC. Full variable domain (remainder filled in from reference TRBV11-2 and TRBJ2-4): EAGVAQSPRYKIIEKRQSVAFWCNPISGHATLYWYQQILGQGPKLLIQFQNNGVVDDSQLPKDRFSAERLKGVDSTLKIQPAKLEDSAVYLCASSLSSRGRGLAKNIQYFGAGTRLSVL.

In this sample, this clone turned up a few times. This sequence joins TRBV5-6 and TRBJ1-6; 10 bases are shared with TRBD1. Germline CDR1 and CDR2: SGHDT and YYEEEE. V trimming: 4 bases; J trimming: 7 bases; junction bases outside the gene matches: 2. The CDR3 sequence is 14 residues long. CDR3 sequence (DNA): TGTGCCAGCAGCGGGGACAGGGGCAATTCACCCCTCCACTTT. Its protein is CASSGDRGNSPLHF.

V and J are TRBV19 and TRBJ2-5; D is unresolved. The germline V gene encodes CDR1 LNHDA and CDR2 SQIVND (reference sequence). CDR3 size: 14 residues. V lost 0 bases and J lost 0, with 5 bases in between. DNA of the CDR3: TGTGCCAGTAGTATAGAATCCAACCAAGAGACCCAGTACTTC. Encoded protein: CASSIESNQETQYF.

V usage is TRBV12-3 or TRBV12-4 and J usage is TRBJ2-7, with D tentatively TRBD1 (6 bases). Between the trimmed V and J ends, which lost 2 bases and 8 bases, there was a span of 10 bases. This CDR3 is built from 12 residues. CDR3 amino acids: CASSLPGQQQYF. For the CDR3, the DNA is TGTGCCAGCAGTTTACCCGGACAGCAGCAGTACTTC.

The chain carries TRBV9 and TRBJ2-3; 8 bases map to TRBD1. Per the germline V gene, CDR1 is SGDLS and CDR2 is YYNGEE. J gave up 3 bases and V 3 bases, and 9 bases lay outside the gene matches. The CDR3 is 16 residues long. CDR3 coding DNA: TGTGCCAGCAGCGGACGCAGGGGGCGTAGGACAGATACGCAGTATTTT. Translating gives CASSGRRGRRTDTQYF.

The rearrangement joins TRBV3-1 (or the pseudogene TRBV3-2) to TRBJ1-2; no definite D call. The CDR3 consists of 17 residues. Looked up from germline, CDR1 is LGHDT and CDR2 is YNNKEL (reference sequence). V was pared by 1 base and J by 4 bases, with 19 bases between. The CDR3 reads CASSQGSRGSLGYGYTF. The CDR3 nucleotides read TGTGCCAGCAGCCAAGGTAGTCGGGGTAGTTTGGGCTATGGCTACACCTTC.

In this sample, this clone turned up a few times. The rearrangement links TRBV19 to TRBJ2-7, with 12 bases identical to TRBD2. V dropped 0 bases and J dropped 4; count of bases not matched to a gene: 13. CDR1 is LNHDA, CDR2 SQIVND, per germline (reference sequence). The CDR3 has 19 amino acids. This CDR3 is CASSIDFNRRLAGEYEQYF. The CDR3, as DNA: TGTGCCAGTAGTATAGATTTTAATCGGCGACTAGCGGGGGAATACGAGCAGTACTTC. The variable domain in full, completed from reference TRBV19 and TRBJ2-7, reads DGGITQSPKYLFRKEGQNVTLSCEQNLNHDAMYWYRQDPGQGLRLIYYSQIVNDFQKGDIAEGYSVSREKKESFPLTVTSAQKNPTAFYLCASSIDFNRRLAGEYEQYFGPGTRLTVT.

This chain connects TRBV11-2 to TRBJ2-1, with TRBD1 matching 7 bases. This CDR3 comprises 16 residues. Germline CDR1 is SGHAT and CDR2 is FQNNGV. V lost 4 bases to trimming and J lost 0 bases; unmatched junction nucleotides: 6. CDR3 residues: CASSSAGTVSYNEQFF. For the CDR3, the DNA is TGTGCCAGCAGCTCCGCCGGGACAGTCTCCTACAATGAGCAGTTCTTC. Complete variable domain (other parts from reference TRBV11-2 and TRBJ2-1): EAGVAQSPRYKIIEKRQSVAFWCNPISGHATLYWYQQILGQGPKLLIQFQNNGVVDDSQLPKDRFSAERLKGVDSTLKIQPAKLEDSAVYLCASSSAGTVSYNEQFFGPGTRLTVL.

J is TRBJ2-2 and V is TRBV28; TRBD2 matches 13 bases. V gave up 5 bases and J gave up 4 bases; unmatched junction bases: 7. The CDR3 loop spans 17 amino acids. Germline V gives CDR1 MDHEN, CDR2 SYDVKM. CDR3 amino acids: CASSPQGLAGLTGELFF. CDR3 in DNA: TGTGCCAGCAGTCCCCAGGGACTAGCGGGACTCACCGGGGAGCTGTTTTTT.

The CDR3 region is CASSPPPGRPAADTQYF. The CDR3 DNA follows: TGTGCCAGTAGCCCCCCCCCGGGAAGGCCTGCTGCAGATACGCAGTATTTT. V usage is TRBV19 and J usage is TRBJ2-3, with TRBD2 as a possible D gene (5 bases). Per the germline V gene, CDR1 is LNHDA and CDR2 is SQIVND (reference sequence). The CDR3 totals 17 residues. V was clipped by 6 bases and J by 4 bases, with 23 bases between them.

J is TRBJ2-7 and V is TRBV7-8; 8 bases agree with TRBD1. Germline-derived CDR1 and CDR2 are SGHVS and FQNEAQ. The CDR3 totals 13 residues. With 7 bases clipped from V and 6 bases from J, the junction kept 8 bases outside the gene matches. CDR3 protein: CASTPGGPGEQYF. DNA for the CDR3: TGTGCCAGCACCCCAGGGGGCCCGGGCGAGCAGTACTTC. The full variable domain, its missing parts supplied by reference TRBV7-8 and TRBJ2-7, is GAGVSQSPRYKVAKRGQDVALRCDPISGHVSLFWYQQALGQGPEFLTYFQNEAQLDKSGLPSDRFFAERPEGSVSTLKIQRTQQEDSAVYLCASTPGGPGEQYFGPGTRLTVT.

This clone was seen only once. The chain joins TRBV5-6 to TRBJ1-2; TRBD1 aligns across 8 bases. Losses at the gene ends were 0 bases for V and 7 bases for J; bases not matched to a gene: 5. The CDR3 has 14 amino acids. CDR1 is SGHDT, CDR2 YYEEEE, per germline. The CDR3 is CASSLVTGAAGYTF. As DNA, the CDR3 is TGTGCCAGCAGCTTGGTGACAGGGGCGGCTGGCTACACCTTC.

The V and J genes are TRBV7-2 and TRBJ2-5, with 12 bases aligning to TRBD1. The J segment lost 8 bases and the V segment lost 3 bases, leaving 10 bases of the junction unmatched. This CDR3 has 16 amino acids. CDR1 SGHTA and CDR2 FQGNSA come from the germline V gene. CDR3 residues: CASSFRDRGLGETQYF. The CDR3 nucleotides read TGTGCCAGCAGCTTTCGGGACAGGGGGCTGGGGGAAACCCAGTACTTC.